Listed here are 10 T cell receptor beta chains from one sample, sequenced in a study of blood T cell repertoires in COVID-19. TCRdb keeps only in-frame clones here, not all; method: immunoSEQ multiplex PCR. This sample carries around 94,000 clones, about 85% of them seen once, and the ten largest clones take more than 4.5%. Sequencing was performed on peripheral blood. The receptors shown here come from a woman in her 50s with COVID-19, enrolled during active disease.

This clone was observed a few times. J is TRBJ1-2 and V is TRBV7-2; a possible D gene is TRBD1 (5 bases). V shed 5 bases and J shed 3 bases, with 16 bases lying between them. Germline-derived CDR1 and CDR2 are SGHTA and FQGNSA. The CDR3 sequence is 15 residues long. CDR3 coding DNA: TGTGCCAGCAGCGAGGACCAGGGAGGATACTATGGCTACACCTTC. It translates to CASSEDQGGYYGYTF. The full variable domain, in which reference TRBV7-2 and TRBJ1-2 provide the parts outside the CDR3, is GAGVSQSPSNKVTEKGKDVELRCDPISGHTALYWYRQSLGQGLEFLIYFQGNSAPDKSGLPSDRFSAERTGGSVSTLTIQRTQQEDSAVYLCASSEDQGGYYGYTFGSGTRLTVV.

Note on this clone: It is unclear where the CDR3 begins or ends on the DNA, so no DNA is shown, and the CDR3 is as TCRdb lists it. V gene TRBV6-5 combines with J gene TRBJ1-4. Germline V gene data show CDR1 as MNHEY and CDR2 as SVGAGI. From its first to its last residue, the CDR3 has 14 amino acids. This CDR3 is CASSSSIGTEKLFF.

This clone was seen once. The chain couples TRBV6-5 to TRBJ1-5, with a tentative D call TRBD1 (6 bases). Trimming took off 7 bases at V and 7 bases at J, with 17 bases between the two ends. CDR3 length equals 14 residues. Germline V CDR1 and CDR2: MNHEY, SVGAGI. The CDR3 loop reads CASTLGGLGQPQHF. CDR3 bases: TGTGCCAGCACCTTAGGGGGTTTGGGGCAGCCCCAGCATTTT.

V is TRBV7-9 and J is TRBJ1-2, with D uncertain. There are 16 residues in the CDR3. CDR1 SEHNR and CDR2 FQNEAQ come from the germline V gene (reference sequence). Trimming shortened V by 9 bases and J by 7 bases, and 27 bases separated the two germline ends. For the CDR3, the DNA is TGTGCCAGTCATAAAACCCGCGACCTCCGCAGCGGTGGCTACACCTTC. Translation: CASHKTRDLRSGGYTF. The full variable domain, its missing parts supplied by reference TRBV7-9 and TRBJ1-2, is DTGVSQNPRHKITKRGQNVTFRCDPISEHNRLYWYRQTLGQGPEFLTYFQNEAQLEKSRLLSDRFSAERPKGSFSTLEIQRTEQGDSAMYLCASHKTRDLRSGGYTFGSGTRLTVV.

The V call is TRBV24-1, the J call TRBJ2-1; possibly TRBD1 for D (6 bases). The CDR3 runs 13 residues. The germline V gene encodes CDR1 KGHDR and CDR2 SFDVKD. Trimming cost V 1 base and J 8 bases, with 8 bases left between them. The CDR3 sequence is CATSDFSGDEQFF. CDR3 sequence (DNA): TGTGCCACCAGTGATTTTTCAGGGGATGAGCAGTTCTTC.

The chain couples TRBV11-2 to TRBJ1-2; D might be TRBD1 (6 bases). V lost 1 base, J lost 9 bases, and 12 bases lay in between. The length of the CDR3 is 13 residues. Germline V lookup: CDR1 SGHAT, CDR2 FQNNGV. The CDR3 region has the DNA TGTGCCAGCAGCTTAGTCCCAGGGGACCGCTACACCTTC. Residues: CASSLVPGDRYTF.

The chain employs TRBV19 and TRBJ2-1; 10 bases align to TRBD2. The junction had 6 bases not matched to a gene; V was cut back by 6 bases and J by 10 bases. CDR1 and CDR2 (germline): LNHDA, SQIVND (reference sequence). This CDR3 comprises 13 residues. This CDR3 reads CASSSGGVREQFF. Written as DNA, the CDR3 is TGTGCCAGTAGCAGCGGGGGGGTACGGGAGCAGTTCTTC. The full variable domain, in which reference TRBV19 and TRBJ2-1 provide the parts outside the CDR3, is DGGITQSPKYLFRKEGQNVTLSCEQNLNHDAMYWYRQDPGQGLRLIYYSQIVNDFQKGDIAEGYSVSREKKESFPLTVTSAQKNPTAFYLCASSSGGVREQFFGPGTRLTVL.

The rearrangement links TRBV28 to TRBJ1-2; TRBD1 agrees at 7 bases. After removal of 4 bases from V and 4 bases from J, the junction contained 6 bases not matched to a gene. CDR3 size: 14 residues. Germline V gene lookup returns CDR1 MDHEN and CDR2 SYDVKM. The chain's CDR3 is CASSSPGQIYGYTF. The CDR3 DNA reads TGTGCCAGCAGTTCTCCGGGACAGATCTATGGCTACACCTTC.

The V gene is TRBV28, the J gene TRBJ2-7; D not resolved. Germline V gene lookup returns CDR1 MDHEN and CDR2 SYDVKM. V lost 6 bases to trimming and J lost 0 bases, with 15 bases between them. The length of the CDR3 is 15 residues. Written as DNA, the CDR3 is TGTGCCAGCAGCCAAGATGCCCTGGCCTCCTACGAGCAGTACTTC. Amino acids: CASSQDALASYEQYF. The full variable domain, rest sourced from reference TRBV28 and TRBJ2-7, is DVKVTQSSRYLVKRTGEKVFLECVQDMDHENMFWYRQDPGLGLRLIYFSYDVKMKEKGDIPEGYSVSREKKERFSLILESASTNQTSMYLCASSQDALASYEQYFGPGTRLTVT.

V usage is TRBV7-2 and J usage is TRBJ1-5; D gene ambiguous. The CDR3 extends over 14 amino acids. Per the germline V gene, CDR1 is SGHTA and CDR2 is FQGNSA. Trimming shortened V by 4 bases and J by 1 base, and 8 bases separated the two germline ends. CDR3 sequence: CASSSTESNQPQHF. Written as DNA, the CDR3 is TGTGCCAGCAGCTCTACAGAGAGCAATCAGCCCCAGCATTTT.